One and the same sample provided the 18 T cell receptor beta chains below, sequenced in a study of blood T cell repertoires in COVID-19. Generated by immunoSEQ multiplex PCR, the TCRdb table keeps only in-frame clones and is missing some. The sample includes some 99,000 clones, nearly 85% of them seen just once. Sequenced sample: peripheral blood. The receptors were gathered from a woman aged 45-59 years with acute or convalescent COVID-19.

The chain links TRBV12-5 to TRBJ1-3; 7 nucleotides match TRBD1. This CDR3 has 16 amino acids. Unmatched junction bases numbered 7, after V lost 5 bases and J lost 0 bases. Germline assignment: CDR1 LGHNT and CDR2 FRNRAP. The CDR3 DNA sequence: TGTGCTAGTGGTCGGGGACAGTTAGGCTCTGGAAACACCATATATTTT. Its protein is CASGRGQLGSGNTIYF. Combining the CDR3 with reference TRBV12-5 and TRBJ1-3 gives the whole variable domain DARVTQTPRHKVTEMGQEVTMRCQPILGHNTVFWYRQTMMQGLELLAYFRNRAPLDDSGMPKDRFSAEMPDATLATLKIQPSEPRDSAVYFCASGRGQLGSGNTIYFGEGSWLTVV.

This sequence joins TRBV2 and TRBJ2-5, with a possible D match to TRBD2 (6 bases). V gave up 5 bases and J gave up 3 bases, with 13 bases separating them. CDR1 SNHLY and CDR2 FYNNEI come from the germline V gene. This CDR3 spans 14 amino acids. CDR3 residues: CASSPMGGEETQYF. The CDR3, as DNA: TGTGCCAGCAGTCCCATGGGGGGTGAAGAGACCCAGTACTTC. The entire variable domain, with the rest obtained from reference TRBV2 and TRBJ2-5, is as follows: EPEVTQTPSHQVTQMGQEVILRCVPISNHLYFYWYRQILGQKVEFLVSFYNNEISEKSEIFDDQFSVERPDGSNFTLKIRSTKLEDSAMYFCASSPMGGEETQYFGPGTRLLVL.

CDR3 amino acids: CASSSGIQETQYF. For the CDR3, the DNA is TGTGCCAGCAGTTCGGGGATCCAAGAGACCCAGTACTTC. This chain joins TRBV12-3 or TRBV12-4 and TRBJ2-5; D is possibly TRBD2 (5 bases). The CDR3 totals 13 residues. The V gene lost 4 bases and the J gene lost 1 base, with 7 bases spanning the gap.

The J gene is TRBJ2-7, the V gene TRBV9; 7 positions agree with TRBD1. The germline V gene has CDR1 SGDLS and CDR2 YYNGEE. V shed 0 bases, J shed 3 bases, and the junction held 3 bases outside the gene matches. The length of the CDR3 is 14 residues. CDR3 nucleotide sequence: TGTGCCAGCAGCGTAGCTGGGACAGACTACGAGCAGTACTTC. This encodes CASSVAGTDYEQYF. Using reference TRBV9 and TRBJ2-7 for the parts outside the CDR3, the full variable domain is DSGVTQTPKHLITATGQRVTLRCSPRSGDLSVYWYQQSLDQGLQFLIQYYNGEERAKGNILERFSAQQFPDLHSELNLSSLELGDSALYFCASSVAGTDYEQYFGPGTRLTVT.

This clone showed up just a few times. The chain links TRBV2 to TRBJ1-1; 10 nucleotides line up with TRBD1. V lost 7 bases and J lost 4; bases outside the gene matches: 6. CDR1 is SNHLY, CDR2 FYNNEI, per germline. CDR3 length: 14 amino acids. DNA for the CDR3: TGTGCCAGCAAGATCTGGACAGGGGGCACTGAAGCTTTCTTT. Translating gives CASKIWTGGTEAFF.

The chain recombines TRBV6-5 with TRBJ2-7; D ambiguous. This CDR3 spans 14 amino acids. In germline, CDR1 is MNHEY, CDR2 SVGAGI. The V and J ends lost 0 bases and 5 bases respectively, with 11 bases between them. CDR3 region: CASSYSRRIDEQYF. The CDR3 coding sequence is TGTGCCAGCAGTTACTCGCGGCGGATTGACGAGCAGTACTTC.

This chain links TRBV11-2 with TRBJ2-5; the D is unclear. Per germline, CDR1 SGHAT and CDR2 FQNNGV. Trimming cost V 6 bases and J 5 bases, with 10 bases left between them. This CDR3 contains 12 residues. This chain's CDR3 is CASSTELETQYF. The CDR3 bases are TGTGCCAGCAGTACAGAGTTGGAGACCCAGTACTTC.

The rearrangement uses TRBV6-5 and TRBJ1-5, with D possibly being TRBD1 (5 bases). Germline CDR1 is MNHEY and CDR2 is SVGAGI. CDR3 length: 11 residues. V was pared by 9 bases and J by 6 bases, with 9 bases between. The CDR3 nucleotides read TGTGCCAGTGGGGCGAGTCAGCCCCAGCATTTT. Amino acids: CASGASQPQHF.

The V call is TRBV28, the J call TRBJ1-1, with a possible D match to TRBD1 (5 bases). V was shortened by 7 bases and J by 2 bases, with 14 bases between the two germline ends. In germline, CDR1 is MDHEN, CDR2 SYDVKM. The length of the CDR3 is 14 residues. This CDR3 is CASITGGVNTEAFF. Here the CDR3 DNA reads TGTGCCAGCATCACGGGAGGGGTTAACACTGAAGCTTTCTTT.

Concerning this clone: The sample has other DNA sequences that encode this CDR3 too. The gene calls are TRBV5-1 and TRBJ1-1, with D possibly TRBD1 on 6 matching bases. This CDR3 has 14 residues. Trimming took 1 base from V and 2 from J, leaving 9 bases between them. CDR1 is SGHRS and CDR2 is YFSETQ in the germline V gene. Here the CDR3 DNA reads TGCGCCAGCAGCTTGAGGGGGGGCAACACTGAAGCTTTCTTT. The encoded protein is CASSLRGGNTEAFF.

V and J are TRBV5-1 and TRBJ2-7; possibly TRBD2 for D (6 bases). From germline, CDR1 is SGHRS and CDR2 YFSETQ. V was trimmed by 4 bases and J by 2 bases, leaving 16 bases between them. CDR3 length: 15 amino acids. The CDR3 loop reads CASSPVGAGPYEQYF. The CDR3 DNA reads TGCGCCAGCAGCCCCGTCGGGGCGGGGCCCTACGAGCAGTACTTC.

This clone was counted only a few times. The CDR3 loop is CATDPSGQGAGGYTF. CDR3 nucleotides: TGTGCCACCGACCCGTCGGGACAGGGGGCGGGGGGCTACACCTTC. The V gene is TRBV19, the J gene TRBJ1-2, with 12 bases aligning to TRBD1. The V and J ends lost 10 bases and 8 bases, in that order; junction bases with no gene match: 14. The CDR3 is 15 residues long. Germline CDR1 LNHDA, CDR2 SQIVND (reference sequence). The variable domain in full, with the rest retrieved from reference TRBV19 and TRBJ1-2, is DGGITQSPKYLFRKEGQNVTLSCEQNLNHDAMYWYRQDPGQGLRLIYYSQIVNDFQKGDIAEGYSVSREKKESFPLTVTSAQKNPTAFYLCATDPSGQGAGGYTFGSGTRLTVV.

The chain uses TRBV11-3 and TRBJ2-7; D may be TRBD1 (6 bases). Germline V gene lookup returns CDR1 SGHNT and CDR2 YENEEA. Trimming removed 1 base from V and 0 bases from J, with 10 bases in between. The CDR3 is 15 amino acids. As DNA, the CDR3 is TGTGCCAGCAGCTTAGGAGGGGGAGCCTCCTACGAGCAGTACTTC. This sequence encodes CASSLGGGASYEQYF.

The count of this clone is one. CDR3 protein: CASDRGNTEAFF. In DNA, the CDR3 is TGTGCCTCCGACAGGGGTAACACTGAAGCTTTCTTT. The V gene is TRBV30, the J gene TRBJ1-1; 8 nucleotides align to TRBD1. With V trimmed by 7 bases and J by 2 bases, 3 bases remained unmatched. Germline values: CDR1 GTSNPN, CDR2 SVGIG (reference sequence). CDR3 length: 12 residues. Together with reference TRBV30 and TRBJ1-1, the CDR3 gives the full variable domain: SQTIHQWPATLVQPVGSPLSLECTVEGTSNPNLYWYRQAAGRGLQLLFYSVGIGQISSEVPQNLSASRPQDRQFILSSKKLLLSDSGFYLCASDRGNTEAFFGQGTRLTVV.

V and J are TRBV15 and TRBJ1-1; 9 bases are shared with TRBD1. There are 14 residues in the CDR3. Unmatched junction bases numbered 7, after V lost 3 bases and J lost 8 bases. Germline CDR1 and CDR2: LNHNV and YYDKDF (reference sequence). CDR3 nucleotide sequence: TGTGCCACCAGCAGGGGGACAGGGAAGTGGGAAGCTTTCTTT. This codes for CATSRGTGKWEAFF.

V is TRBV6-5 and J is TRBJ1-1; D unclear. CDR3 length: 13 amino acids. V was clipped by 11 bases and J by 3 bases, with 16 bases between them. The V gene's germline CDR1 is MNHEY and CDR2 SVGAGI. CDR3: CAVGTYPDTEAFF. Written as DNA, the CDR3 is TGTGCCGTGGGCACGTATCCGGACACTGAAGCTTTCTTT.

The chain recombines TRBV6-5 with TRBJ2-7; no definite D call. This CDR3 is built from 15 residues. Germline lookup yields CDR1 MNHEY and CDR2 SVGAGI. Between the trimmed V and J ends, which lost 2 bases and 2 bases, there was a span of 13 bases. CDR3 nucleotide sequence: TGTGCCAGCAGTTACAGGCTCCAGGCCCCCTACGAGCAGTACTTC. It specifies CASSYRLQAPYEQYF.

The V call is TRBV24-1, the J call TRBJ2-3; D ambiguous. The CDR3 runs 15 residues. The germline V and J ends were trimmed by 3 bases and 2 bases, with 11 bases remaining between them. The germline gives CDR1 KGHDR, CDR2 SFDVKD. This CDR3 reads CATSDPTDVTDTQYF. The CDR3 bases are TGTGCCACCAGTGATCCAACTGATGTCACAGATACGCAGTATTTT.